This T cell receptor (beta chain) was recorded in a study of CD8+ T cells in alopecia areata. Study details: Treated patients swallowed 5 to 10 mg of oral tofacitinib twice daily.

Sequencing templates came from extracted RNA that was reverse transcribed into cDNA. TCRdb keeps only in-frame clones here, not all; method: immunoSEQ multiplex PCR. Here the sample spans more than 200,000 clones, around two thirds being singletons. The authors sorted CD4+ and CD8+ T cells from PBMCs. CDR3 length: 15 residues. The V end lost 0 bases, the J end lost 4 bases, and 13 bases lay between the germline ends. Germline lookup yields CDR1 SGDLS and CDR2 YYNGEE. The sequences come from CD4+ T cells sorted from blood, collected at week 0. This chain joins TRBV9 and TRBJ1-2; perhaps TRBD1 as D (6 bases). The clonotype was recovered from a human donor with alopecia areata. CDR3 nucleotides: TGTGCCAGCAGCGTAGCAGGGGATCTAACCTATGGCTACACCTTC. It is translated as CASSVAGDLTYGYTF.